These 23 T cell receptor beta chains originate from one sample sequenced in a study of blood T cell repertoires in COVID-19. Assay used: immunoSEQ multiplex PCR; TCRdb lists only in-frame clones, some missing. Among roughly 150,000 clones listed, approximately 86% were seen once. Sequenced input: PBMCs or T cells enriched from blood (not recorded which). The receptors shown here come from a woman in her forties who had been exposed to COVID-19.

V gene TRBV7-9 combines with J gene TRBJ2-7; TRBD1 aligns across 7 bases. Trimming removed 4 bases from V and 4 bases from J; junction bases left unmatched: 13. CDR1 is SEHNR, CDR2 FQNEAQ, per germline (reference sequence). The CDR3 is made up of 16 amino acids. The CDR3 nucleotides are TGTGCCAGCAGCTCATTTGGGGGACAACAGGGGTACGAGCAGTACTTC. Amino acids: CASSSFGGQQGYEQYF. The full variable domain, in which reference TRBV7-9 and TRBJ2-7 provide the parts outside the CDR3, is DTGVSQNPRHKITKRGQNVTFRCDPISEHNRLYWYRQTLGQGPEFLTYFQNEAQLEKSRLLSDRFSAERPKGSFSTLEIQRTEQGDSAMYLCASSSFGGQQGYEQYFGPGTRLTVT.

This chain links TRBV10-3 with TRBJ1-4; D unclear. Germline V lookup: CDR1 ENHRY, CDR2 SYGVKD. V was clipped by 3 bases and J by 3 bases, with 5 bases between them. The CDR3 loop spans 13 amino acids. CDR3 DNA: TGTGCCATCAGTGATGGGCCTAATGAAAAACTGTTTTTT. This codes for CAISDGPNEKLFF.

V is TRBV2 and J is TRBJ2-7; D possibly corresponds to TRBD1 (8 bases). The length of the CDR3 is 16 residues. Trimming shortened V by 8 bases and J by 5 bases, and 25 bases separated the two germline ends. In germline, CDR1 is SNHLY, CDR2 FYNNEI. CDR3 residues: CASGGDLGQGIHEQYF. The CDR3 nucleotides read TGTGCCAGCGGGGGGGACCTAGGACAGGGAATCCACGAGCAGTACTTC. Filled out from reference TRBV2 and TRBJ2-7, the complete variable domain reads EPEVTQTPSHQVTQMGQEVILRCVPISNHLYFYWYRQILGQKVEFLVSFYNNEISEKSEIFDDQFSVERPDGSNFTLKIRSTKLEDSAMYFCASGGDLGQGIHEQYFGPGTRLTVT.

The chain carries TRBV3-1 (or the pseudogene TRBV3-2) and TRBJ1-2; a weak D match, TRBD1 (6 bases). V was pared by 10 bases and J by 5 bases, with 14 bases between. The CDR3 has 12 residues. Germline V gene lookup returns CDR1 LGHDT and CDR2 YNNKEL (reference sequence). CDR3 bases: TGTGCCACCGATGGGGGGGCGTATGGCTACACCTTC. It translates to CATDGGAYGYTF.

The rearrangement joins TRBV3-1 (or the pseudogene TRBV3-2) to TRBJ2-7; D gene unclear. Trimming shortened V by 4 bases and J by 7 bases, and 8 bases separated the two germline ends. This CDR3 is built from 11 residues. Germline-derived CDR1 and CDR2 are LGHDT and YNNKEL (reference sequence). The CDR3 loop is CASSLAREQYF. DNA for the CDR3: TGTGCCAGCAGCCTGGCTAGGGAGCAGTACTTC.

CDR3 sequence: CASSQEGEVYEQYF. The CDR3 DNA reads as TGCGCCAGCAGCCAAGAAGGCGAGGTCTACGAGCAGTACTTC. V is TRBV4-1 and J is TRBJ2-7, with D uncertain. Germline V gene data show CDR1 as MGHRA and CDR2 as YSYEKL. Trimming left V 0 bases short and J 3 bases short, with 9 bases between. The length of the CDR3 is 14 residues.

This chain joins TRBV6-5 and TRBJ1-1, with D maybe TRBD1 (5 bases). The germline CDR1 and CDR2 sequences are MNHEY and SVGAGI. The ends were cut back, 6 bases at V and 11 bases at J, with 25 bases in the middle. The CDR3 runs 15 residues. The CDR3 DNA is TGTGCCAGCAGCCGCAGGGACTTCAGAACGGGGAGTGCTTTCTTT. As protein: CASSRRDFRTGSAFF.

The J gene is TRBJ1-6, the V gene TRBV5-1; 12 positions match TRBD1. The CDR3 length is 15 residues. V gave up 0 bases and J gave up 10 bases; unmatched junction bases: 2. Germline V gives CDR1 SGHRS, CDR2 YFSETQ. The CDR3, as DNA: TGCGCCAGCAGCTTGGGGGACAGGGGGCAGTCACCCCTCCACTTT. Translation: CASSLGDRGQSPLHF. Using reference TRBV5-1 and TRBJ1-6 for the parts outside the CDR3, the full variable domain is KAGVTQTPRYLIKTRGQQVTLSCSPISGHRSVSWYQQTPGQGLQFLFEYFSETQRNKGNFPGRFSGRQFSNSRSEMNVSTLELGDSALYLCASSLGDRGQSPLHFGNGTRLTVT.

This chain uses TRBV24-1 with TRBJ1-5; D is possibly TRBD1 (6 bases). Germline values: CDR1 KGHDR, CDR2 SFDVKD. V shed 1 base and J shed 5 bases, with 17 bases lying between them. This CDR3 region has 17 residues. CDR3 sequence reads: CATSDLFGGRRDQPQHF. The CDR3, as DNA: TGTGCCACCAGTGATTTATTCGGGGGGCGAAGGGATCAGCCCCAGCATTTT.

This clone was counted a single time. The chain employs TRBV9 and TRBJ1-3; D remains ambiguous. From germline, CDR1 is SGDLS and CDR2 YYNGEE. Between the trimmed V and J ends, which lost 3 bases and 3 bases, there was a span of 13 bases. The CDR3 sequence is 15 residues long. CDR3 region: CASSGSGSYGNTIYF. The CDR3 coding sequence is TGTGCCAGCAGCGGATCAGGATCGTATGGAAACACCATATATTTT.

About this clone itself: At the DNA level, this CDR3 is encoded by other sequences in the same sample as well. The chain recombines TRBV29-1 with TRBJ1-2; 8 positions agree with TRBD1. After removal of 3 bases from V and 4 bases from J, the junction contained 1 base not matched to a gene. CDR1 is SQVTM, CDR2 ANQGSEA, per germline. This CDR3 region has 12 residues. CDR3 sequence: CSVDTGGYGYTF. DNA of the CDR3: TGCAGCGTTGACACAGGGGGCTATGGCTACACCTTC.

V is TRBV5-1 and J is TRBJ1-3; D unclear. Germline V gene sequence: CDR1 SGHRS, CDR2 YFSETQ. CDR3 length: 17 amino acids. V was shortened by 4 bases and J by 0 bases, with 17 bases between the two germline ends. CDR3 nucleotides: TGCGCCAGCAGCCTTTCTCGGGGTGGAGTCTCTGGAAACACCATATATTTT. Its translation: CASSLSRGGVSGNTIYF. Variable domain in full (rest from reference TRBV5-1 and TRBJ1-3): KAGVTQTPRYLIKTRGQQVTLSCSPISGHRSVSWYQQTPGQGLQFLFEYFSETQRNKGNFPGRFSGRQFSNSRSEMNVSTLELGDSALYLCASSLSRGGVSGNTIYFGEGSWLTVV.

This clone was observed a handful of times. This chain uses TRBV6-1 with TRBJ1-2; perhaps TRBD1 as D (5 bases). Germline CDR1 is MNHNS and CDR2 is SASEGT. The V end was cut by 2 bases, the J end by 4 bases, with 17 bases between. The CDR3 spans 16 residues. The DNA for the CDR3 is TGTGCCAGCAGTGAACTGGGGTTAGGGGTGCGCTATGGCTACACCTTC. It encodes CASSELGLGVRYGYTF.

The CDR3 here is CASKPGQGDTGELFF. CDR3 DNA: TGTGCCAGCAAACCCGGACAGGGTGACACCGGGGAGCTGTTTTTT. J is TRBJ2-2 and V is TRBV27; 8 bases are a match to TRBD1. This CDR3 has 15 amino acids. The germline V gene has CDR1 MNHEY and CDR2 SMNVEV (reference sequence). The V gene end was trimmed by 7 bases and the J gene end by 3 bases; junction bases not matched to a gene: 7.

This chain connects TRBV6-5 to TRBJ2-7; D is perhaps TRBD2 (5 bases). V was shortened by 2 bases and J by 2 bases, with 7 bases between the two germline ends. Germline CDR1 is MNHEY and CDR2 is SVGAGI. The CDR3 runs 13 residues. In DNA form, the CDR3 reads TGTGCCAGCAGTTACGGGAGAACCTACGAGCAGTACTTC. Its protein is CASSYGRTYEQYF.

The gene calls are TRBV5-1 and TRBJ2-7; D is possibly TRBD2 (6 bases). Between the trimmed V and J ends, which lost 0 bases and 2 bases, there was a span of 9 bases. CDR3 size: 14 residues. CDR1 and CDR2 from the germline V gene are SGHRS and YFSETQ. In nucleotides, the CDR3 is TGCGCCAGCAGCTTGGGGGACTCTCCCTACGAGCAGTACTTC. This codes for CASSLGDSPYEQYF. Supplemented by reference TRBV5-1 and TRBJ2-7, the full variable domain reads KAGVTQTPRYLIKTRGQQVTLSCSPISGHRSVSWYQQTPGQGLQFLFEYFSETQRNKGNFPGRFSGRQFSNSRSEMNVSTLELGDSALYLCASSLGDSPYEQYFGPGTRLTVT.

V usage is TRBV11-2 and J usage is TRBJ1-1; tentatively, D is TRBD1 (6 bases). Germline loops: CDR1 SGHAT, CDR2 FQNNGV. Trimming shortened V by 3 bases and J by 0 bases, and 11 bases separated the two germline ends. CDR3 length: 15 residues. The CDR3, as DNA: TGTGCCAGCAGCTTTACAGGGATCATGAACACTGAAGCTTTCTTT. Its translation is CASSFTGIMNTEAFF.

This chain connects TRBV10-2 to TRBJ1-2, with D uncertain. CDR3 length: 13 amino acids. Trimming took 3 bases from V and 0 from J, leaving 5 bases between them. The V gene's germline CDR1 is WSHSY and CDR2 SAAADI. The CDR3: CASSEIANYGYTF. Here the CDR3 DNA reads TGCGCCAGCAGTGAAATAGCTAACTATGGCTACACCTTC.

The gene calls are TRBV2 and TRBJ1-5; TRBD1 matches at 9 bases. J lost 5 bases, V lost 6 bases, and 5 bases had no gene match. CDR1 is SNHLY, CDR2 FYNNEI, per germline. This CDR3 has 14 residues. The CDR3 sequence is CASRGRDRDQPQHF. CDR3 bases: TGTGCCAGCAGGGGCCGGGACAGGGATCAGCCCCAGCATTTT.

The CDR3 here is CASSSGTGWRNEQFF. The CDR3 bases are TGCGCCAGCAGCTCCGGGACAGGGTGGCGGAATGAGCAGTTCTTC. V is TRBV5-1 and J is TRBJ2-1; TRBD1 agrees at 9 bases. Trimming removed 3 bases from V and 7 bases from J; junction bases left unmatched: 8. CDR3 length: 15 residues. The germline CDR1 and CDR2 sequences are SGHRS and YFSETQ.

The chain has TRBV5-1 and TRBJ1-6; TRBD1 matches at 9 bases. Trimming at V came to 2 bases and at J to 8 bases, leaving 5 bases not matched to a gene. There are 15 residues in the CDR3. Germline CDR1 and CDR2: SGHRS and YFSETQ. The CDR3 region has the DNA TGCGCCAGCAGCTTACCCGGGACAGGGTATTCACCCCTCCACTTT. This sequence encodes CASSLPGTGYSPLHF.

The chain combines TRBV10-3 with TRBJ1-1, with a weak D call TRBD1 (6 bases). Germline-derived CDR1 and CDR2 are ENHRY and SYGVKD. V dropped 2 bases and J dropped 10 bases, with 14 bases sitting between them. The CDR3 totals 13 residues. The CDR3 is CAISETGQLAAFF. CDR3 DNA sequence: TGTGCCATCAGTGAGACGGGACAATTGGCAGCTTTCTTT.

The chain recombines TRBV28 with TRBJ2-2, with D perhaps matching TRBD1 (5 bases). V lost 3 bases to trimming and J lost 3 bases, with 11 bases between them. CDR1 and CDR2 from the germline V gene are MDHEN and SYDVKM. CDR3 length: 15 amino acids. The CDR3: CASSLTVFHTGELFF. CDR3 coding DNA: TGTGCCAGCAGTTTGACAGTCTTCCACACCGGGGAGCTGTTTTTT.